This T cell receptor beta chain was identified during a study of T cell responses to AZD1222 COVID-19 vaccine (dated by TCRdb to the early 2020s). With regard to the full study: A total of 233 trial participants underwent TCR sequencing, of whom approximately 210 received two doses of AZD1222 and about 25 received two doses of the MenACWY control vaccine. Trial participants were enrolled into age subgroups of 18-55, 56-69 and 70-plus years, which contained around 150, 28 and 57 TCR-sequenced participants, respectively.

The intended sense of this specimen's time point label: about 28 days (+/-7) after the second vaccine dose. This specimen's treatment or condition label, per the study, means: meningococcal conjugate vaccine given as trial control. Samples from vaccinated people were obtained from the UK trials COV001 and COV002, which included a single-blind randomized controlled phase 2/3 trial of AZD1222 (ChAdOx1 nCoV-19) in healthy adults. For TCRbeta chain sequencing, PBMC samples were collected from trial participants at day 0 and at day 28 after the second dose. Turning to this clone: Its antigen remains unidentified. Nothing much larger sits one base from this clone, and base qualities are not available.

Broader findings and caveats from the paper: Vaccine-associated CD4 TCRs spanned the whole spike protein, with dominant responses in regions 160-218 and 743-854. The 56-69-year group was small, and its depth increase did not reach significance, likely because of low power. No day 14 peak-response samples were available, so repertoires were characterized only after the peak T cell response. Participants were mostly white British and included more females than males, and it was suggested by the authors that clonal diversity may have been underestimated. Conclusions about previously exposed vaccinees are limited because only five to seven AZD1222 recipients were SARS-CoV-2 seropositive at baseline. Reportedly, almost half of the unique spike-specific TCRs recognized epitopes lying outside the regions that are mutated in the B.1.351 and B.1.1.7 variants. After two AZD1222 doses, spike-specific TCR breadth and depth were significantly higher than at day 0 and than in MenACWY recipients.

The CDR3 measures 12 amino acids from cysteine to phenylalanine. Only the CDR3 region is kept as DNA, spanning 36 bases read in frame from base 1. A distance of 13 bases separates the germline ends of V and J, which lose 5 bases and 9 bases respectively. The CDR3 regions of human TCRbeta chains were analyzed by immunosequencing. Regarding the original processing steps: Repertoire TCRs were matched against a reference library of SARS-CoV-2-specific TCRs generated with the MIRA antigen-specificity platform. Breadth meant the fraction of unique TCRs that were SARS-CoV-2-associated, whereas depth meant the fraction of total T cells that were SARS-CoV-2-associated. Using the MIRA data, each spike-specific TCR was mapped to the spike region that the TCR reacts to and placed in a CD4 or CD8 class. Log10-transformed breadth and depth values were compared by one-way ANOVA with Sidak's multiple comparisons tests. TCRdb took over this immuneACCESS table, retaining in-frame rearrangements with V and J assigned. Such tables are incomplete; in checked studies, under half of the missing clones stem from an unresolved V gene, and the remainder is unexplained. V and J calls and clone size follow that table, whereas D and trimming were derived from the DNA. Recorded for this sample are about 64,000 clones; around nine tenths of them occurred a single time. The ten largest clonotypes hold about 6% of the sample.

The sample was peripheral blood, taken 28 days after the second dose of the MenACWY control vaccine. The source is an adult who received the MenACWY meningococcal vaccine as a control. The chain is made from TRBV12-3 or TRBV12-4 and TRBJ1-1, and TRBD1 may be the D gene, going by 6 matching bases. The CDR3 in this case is CASSLQGSKAFF. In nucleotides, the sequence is TGTGCCAGCAGTCTACAGGGTTCTAAAGCTTTCTTT.